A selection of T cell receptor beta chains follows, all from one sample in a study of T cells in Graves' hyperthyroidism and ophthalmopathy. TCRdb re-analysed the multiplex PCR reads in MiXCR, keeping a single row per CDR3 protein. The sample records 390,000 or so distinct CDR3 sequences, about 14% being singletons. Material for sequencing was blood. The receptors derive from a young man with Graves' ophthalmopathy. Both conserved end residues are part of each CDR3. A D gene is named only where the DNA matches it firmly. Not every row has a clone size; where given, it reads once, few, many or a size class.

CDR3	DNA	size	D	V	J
CASSPGGQDYGYTF	TGTGCCAGCAGCCCTGGGGGACAGGACTATGGCTACACCTTC	-	TRBD1	TRBV9	TRBJ1-2
CASSYRGETQYF	TGTGCCAGCAGTTACAGGGGAGAGACCCAGTACTTC	many	TRBD1	TRBV6-1	TRBJ2-5
CASSPPDRLSGNTIYF	TGTGCCAGCTCGCCTCCAGACAGGCTCTCTGGAAACACCATATATTTT	many	-	TRBV18	TRBJ1-3
CASSRGQAAGELFF	TGTGCCAGCAGTAGGGGACAGGCTGCTGGGGAGCTGTTTTTT	few	TRBD1	TRBV6-1	TRBJ2-2
CASSPPFGSSSGNEQFF	TGTGCCAGCTCACCACCGTTCGGTAGCAGTAGTGGGAATGAGCAGTTCTTC	many	-	TRBV18	TRBJ2-1
CASRATGVYEQYF	TGTGCCAGCAGGGCGACAGGGGTCTACGAGCAGTACTTC	many	TRBD1	TRBV6-1	TRBJ2-7
CASSLDQGPPLTGELFF	TGTGCCAGCAGCTTAGATCAGGGGCCACCCCTCACCGGGGAGCTGTTTTTT	many	-	TRBV11-3	TRBJ2-2
CASSQGQVLSPLHF	TGTGCCAGCAGCCAAGGACAGGTCCTTTCACCCCTCCACTTT	few	TRBD1	TRBV7-2	TRBJ1-6
CATSDNRGQADTQYF	TGTGCCACCAGTGATAACAGGGGGCAGGCGGATACGCAGTATTTT	few	TRBD1	TRBV24-1	TRBJ2-3
CASSLGQKGDTF	TGTGCCAGCAGCCTTGGACAAAAGGGAGACACCTTC	many	-	TRBV7-9	TRBJ1-2
CASRTGVESQPQHF	TGTGCCAGCAGAACAGGGGTAGAAAGTCAGCCCCAGCATTTT	few	TRBD1	TRBV27	TRBJ1-5
CATSDTRQGASSPLHF	TGTGCCACCAGTGATACCCGACAGGGGGCAAGTTCACCCCTCCACTTT	few	TRBD1	TRBV24-1	TRBJ1-6
CASSGRTGGWGYGYTF	TGTGCCAGCAGCGGTCGGACAGGGGGCTGGGGCTATGGCTACACCTTC	many	TRBD1	TRBV7-9	TRBJ1-2
CASSTGRLANYGYTF	TGTGCCAGTTCGACAGGGCGGTTAGCCAACTATGGCTACACCTTC	-	TRBD1	TRBV19	TRBJ1-2
CASSDLQGYPSNEQFF	TGTGCCAGCAGTGACCTACAGGGATACCCCTCCAATGAGCAGTTCTTC	many	-	TRBV6-1	TRBJ2-1
CASRNQGDEKLFF	TGTGCCAGCAGGAATCAGGGGGATGAAAAACTGTTTTTT	many	TRBD1	TRBV12-3/TRBV12-4	TRBJ1-4
CSATAGTSGYEQYF	TGCAGTGCTACTGCAGGGACTAGCGGATACGAGCAGTACTTC	many	TRBD2	TRBV20-1	TRBJ2-7
CAGKQGDGYTF	TGTGCCGGCAAACAGGGCGATGGCTACACCTTC	many	-	TRBV30	TRBJ1-2
CASSFRAGGGNEQFF	TGTGCCAGCAGCTTCCGGGCGGGGGGGGGTAATGAGCAGTTCTTC	-	TRBD2	TRBV7-9	TRBJ2-1
CSASTGDSNQPQHF	TGCAGTGCTAGTACAGGGGACAGCAATCAGCCCCAGCATTTT	many	TRBD1	TRBV20-1	TRBJ1-5
CATSASSGLYGYTF	TGTGCCACCAGTGCTTCCTCAGGGCTCTATGGCTACACCTTC	many	-	TRBV24-1	TRBJ1-2
CASSLESGAGQPQHF	TGCGCCAGCAGCTTGGAATCGGGGGCTGGACAGCCCCAGCATTTT	-	-	TRBV5-1	TRBJ1-5
CASSEVGIDPDTQYF	TGTGCCAGCAGTGAAGTCGGGATTGACCCAGATACGCAGTATTTT	many	-	TRBV6-1	TRBJ2-3
CASSADSTDTQYF	TGTGCCAGCAGCGCGGACTCCACAGATACGCAGTATTTT	many	-	TRBV7-9	TRBJ2-3
CAWRSSGASYEQYF	TGTGCCTGGAGATCTAGCGGGGCGAGCTACGAGCAGTACTTC	many	TRBD2	TRBV30	TRBJ2-7
CASSLPGRGDTDTQYF	TGCGCCAGCAGCCTACCAGGGAGAGGGGACACAGATACGCAGTATTTT	-	-	TRBV5-1	TRBJ2-3
CASSVAGELLEQYF	TGTGCCAGCAGTGTAGCGGGAGAATTACTCGAGCAGTACTTC	few	TRBD2	TRBV11-2	TRBJ2-7
CSAKSGGQKQYF	TGCAGTGCGAAATCCGGGGGGCAGAAGCAGTACTTC	-	-	TRBV20-1	TRBJ2-7
CSVVRGGGDEQFF	TGCAGCGTTGTTCGAGGGGGGGGTGACGAGCAGTTCTTC	-	-	TRBV29-1	TRBJ2-1
CATSDLRGRQEETQYF	TGTGCCACCAGTGATTTGAGAGGAAGGCAAGAAGAGACCCAGTACTTC	-	-	TRBV24-1	TRBJ2-5
CSARRREGTYNEQFF	TGCAGTGCTAGAAGGCGGGAGGGGACCTACAATGAGCAGTTCTTC	many	TRBD2	TRBV20-1	TRBJ2-1
CASRRQGRNSYEQYF	TGTGCCAGCAGGCGACAGGGGCGCAACTCCTACGAGCAGTACTTC	many	TRBD1	TRBV12-3/TRBV12-4	TRBJ2-7
CASRVGDTQYF	TGTGCCAGCAGGGTGGGAGATACGCAGTATTTT	many	-	TRBV7-2	TRBJ2-3
CASSFEPGTGNIQYF	TGTGCCAGCAGCTTTGAACCCGGGACAGGGAACATTCAGTACTTC	many	TRBD1	TRBV11-2	TRBJ2-4
CASTSPGSTNEQYF	TGTGCCAGCACCTCCCCGGGGTCAACTAACGAGCAGTACTTC	-	-	TRBV5-6	TRBJ2-7
CASSLAFAGPETQYF	TGTGCCAGCAGCTTAGCGTTTGCAGGGCCAGAGACCCAGTACTTC	many	-	TRBV7-9	TRBJ2-5
CASSKAGGITGELFF	TGTGCCAGCAGTAAAGCGGGGGGGATCACCGGGGAGCTGTTTTTT	few	TRBD2	TRBV27	TRBJ2-2
CSASLAGGSLYGEQYF	TGCAGTGCTTCCCTAGCGGGAGGGTCCCTTTACGGGGAGCAGTACTTC	-	TRBD2	TRBV20-1	TRBJ2-7
CASSRTDRSNTGELFF	TGTGCCAGCTCACGGACGGACAGATCGAACACCGGGGAGCTGTTTTTT	many	-	TRBV18	TRBJ2-2
CAWSPTGTQYF	TGTGCCTGGAGCCCTACAGGGACCCAGTACTTC	many	-	TRBV30	TRBJ2-5
CASSLEFSGVKRQYF	TGCGCCAGCAGCTTGGAGTTTAGCGGGGTGAAGAGGCAGTACTTC	-	TRBD2	TRBV5-1	TRBJ2-7
CALLAGGGTEAFF	TGTGCCTTGCTTGCGGGGGGGGGCACTGAAGCTTTCTTT	many	-	TRBV30	TRBJ1-1
CASSHRGSRGTNYGYTF	TGTGCCAGCAGCCACAGGGGGAGCAGGGGCACTAACTATGGCTACACCTTC	many	TRBD1	TRBV3-1	TRBJ1-2
CASSFNSRNTDTQYF	TGTGCCAGCAGTTTCAACTCCCGAAACACAGATACGCAGTATTTT	many	-	TRBV27	TRBJ2-3
CASRRLYQETQYF	TGTGCCAGCAGAAGACTGTACCAAGAGACCCAGTACTTC	many	-	TRBV27	TRBJ2-5
CATQEWTVNTEAFF	TGTGCCACCCAGGAGTGGACGGTGAACACTGAAGCTTTCTTT	few	-	TRBV6-1	TRBJ1-1
CASSPTSGGTDTQYF	TGTGCCAGCAGCCCGACTAGCGGGGGCACAGATACGCAGTATTTT	many	TRBD2	TRBV3-1	TRBJ2-3
CASSNILAGGLETQYF	TGTGCCAGTAGCAACATACTAGCGGGGGGGCTTGAGACCCAGTACTTC	few	TRBD2	TRBV19	TRBJ2-5
CASSFGGGWTTTDTQYF	TGCGCCAGCAGCTTTGGGGGTGGTTGGACAACCACAGATACGCAGTATTTT	few	-	TRBV5-1	TRBJ2-3
CASSRGQGANNGEKLFF	TGCGCCAGCAGCCGGGGACAGGGGGCGAATAATGGTGAAAAACTGTTTTTT	many	TRBD1	TRBV5-1	TRBJ1-4
CASSYGTGLWPQHF	TGTGCCAGCAGTTACGGGACAGGCCTATGGCCCCAGCATTTT	many	TRBD1	TRBV6-5	TRBJ1-5
CASSLSTVTDTQYF	TGCGCCAGCAGCCTTTCGACAGTCACAGATACGCAGTATTTT	many	-	TRBV5-1	TRBJ2-3